The text below deals with one TCR beta chain. Sequencing used immunoSEQ multiplex PCR; TCRdb keeps in-frame clones, though not all of them. This repertoire shows around 89,000 clones, roughly 94% found once; its top ten account for 0.2% to 0.25%. There are 16 residues in the CDR3. J was trimmed by 5 bases and V by 0 bases; bases with no gene match: 9. Germline loops: CDR1 MNHEY, CDR2 SVGAGI. These data belong to a study of technical replicates of blood from a few donors. Sequencing used T cells isolated from PBMCs. The receptor was isolated from a human donor in good health. The gene calls are TRBV6-5 and TRBJ1-2; the match to TRBD1 covers 7 bases. For the CDR3, the DNA is TGTGCCAGCAGTTACTCGATCATGGGACAGTTGTATGGCTACACCTTC. Translating gives CASSYSIMGQLYGYTF.